Included here is one T cell receptor (beta chain) sequence, with context. Its antigen is not known. The CDR3 is made up of 18 amino acids. The data were obtained in a study of a mutant IDH1 vaccine in newly diagnosed glioma. Study results and limitations: Patients mounted vaccine-induced immune responses in 93.3% of cases.

The time point here: baseline, week 1 (first vaccination visit). As to treatment: pre-vaccination baseline after standard-of-care therapy. This table comes from immunoSEQ multiplex PCR, and its TCRdb copy is limited to in-frame clones, with some not included. The sample holds some 60,000 clones, approximately 92% seen once. This specimen was PBMCs, taken from a glioma patient treated with radiotherapy, temozolomide or both. This sequence was found in a man between 45 and 60 years old with glioma. This chain connects TRBV12-2 to TRBJ1-2; the table's D gene call, TRBD1, was not cross checked with the DNA. TRBV12-2 is a pseudogene locus. CDR3 sequence reads: CASRTPRDRGKGNYGYTF. CDR3 bases: TGTGCAAGTCGAACCCCCCGGGACAGGGGTAAGGGTAACTATGGCTACACCTTC.